This TCR beta chain was sequenced during a study of control samples from healthy donors and cancer patients. Sequenced by immunoSEQ multiplex PCR; TCRdb stores in-frame clones only, minus some. The profile shows tens of thousands of clones, over 75% of them singletons. Germline assignment: CDR1 MNHEY and CDR2 SVGEGT. With 6 bases removed from V and 0 bases from J, the gap between germline ends came to 26 bases. The length of the CDR3 is 19 residues. The receptor was derived from a woman aged 50 to 65 with head and neck cancer. This sequence joins TRBV6-2 or TRBV6-3 and TRBJ1-2; D might be TRBD1 (6 bases). Sample: PBMCs. CDR3 sequence reads: CASSPLWIGGVTANYGYTF. CDR3 nucleotides: TGTGCCAGCAGCCCTCTATGGATAGGGGGAGTAACAGCTAACTATGGCTACACCTTC.